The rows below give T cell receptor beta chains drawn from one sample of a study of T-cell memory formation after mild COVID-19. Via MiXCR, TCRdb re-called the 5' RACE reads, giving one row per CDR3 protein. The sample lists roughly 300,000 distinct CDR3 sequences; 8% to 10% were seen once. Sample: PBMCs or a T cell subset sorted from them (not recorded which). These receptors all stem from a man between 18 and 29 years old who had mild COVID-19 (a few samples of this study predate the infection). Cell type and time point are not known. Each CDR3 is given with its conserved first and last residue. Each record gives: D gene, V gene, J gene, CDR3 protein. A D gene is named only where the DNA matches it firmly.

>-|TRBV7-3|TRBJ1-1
CASSFAGGNTEAFF
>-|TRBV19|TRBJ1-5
CASSIGEISGQPQHF
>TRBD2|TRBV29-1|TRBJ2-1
CSVGGLAGFALHNEQFF
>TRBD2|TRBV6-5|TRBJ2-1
CASSQLAGGPNEQFF
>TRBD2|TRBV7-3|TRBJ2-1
CASSLLAGVEQFF
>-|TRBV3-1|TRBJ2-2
CASSSDNTGELFF
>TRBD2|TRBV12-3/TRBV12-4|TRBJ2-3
CASSLSVAGGTAQYF
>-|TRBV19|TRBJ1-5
CASNPPAPNQPQHF
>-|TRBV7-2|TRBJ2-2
CASSSQGRVAGELFF
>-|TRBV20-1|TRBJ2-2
CSARDGQAQNTGELFF
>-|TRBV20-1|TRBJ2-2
CSASGRGGGTGELFF
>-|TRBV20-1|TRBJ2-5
CSASWGPQETQYF
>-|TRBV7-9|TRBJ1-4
CASSLIEREKLFF
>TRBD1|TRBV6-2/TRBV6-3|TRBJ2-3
CASSYGGQGEVDTQYF
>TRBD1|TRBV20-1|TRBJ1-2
CSAPRLGSGGDYGYTF
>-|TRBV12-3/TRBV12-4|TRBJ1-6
CASSIPLAYSPLHF
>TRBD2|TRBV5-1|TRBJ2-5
CASSSSAASGDETQYF
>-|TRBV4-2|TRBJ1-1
CASSQREKAFF
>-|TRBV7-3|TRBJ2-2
CASSLGGSNTGELFF
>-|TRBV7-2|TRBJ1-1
CASSSSGDTEAFF
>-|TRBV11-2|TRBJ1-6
CASSLRSGVSPLHF
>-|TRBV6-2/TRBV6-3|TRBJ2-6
CASSSSGSATSGANVLTF
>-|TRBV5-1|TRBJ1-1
CASSSPFEDGTEAFF
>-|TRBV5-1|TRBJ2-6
CASSPTGDPSSGANVLTF
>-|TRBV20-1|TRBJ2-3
CSASSGGLRDTQYF
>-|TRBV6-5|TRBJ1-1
CASSPGRGPNTEAFF
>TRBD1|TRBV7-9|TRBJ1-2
CASVRQGASYGYTF
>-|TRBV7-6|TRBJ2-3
CASSLAASSTDTQYF
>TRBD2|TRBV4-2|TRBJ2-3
CASSHLIGSGGTDTQYF
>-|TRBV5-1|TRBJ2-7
CASSAGATYEQYF
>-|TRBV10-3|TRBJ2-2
CATQRGRDKNTGELFF
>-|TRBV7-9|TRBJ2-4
CASSLANDIQYF
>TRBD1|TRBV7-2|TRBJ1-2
CASSWGTEPRGYTF
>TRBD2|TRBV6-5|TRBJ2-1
CASSTGTSLDSYNEQFF
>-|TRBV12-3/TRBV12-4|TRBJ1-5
CASTLRMAGRAAQHF
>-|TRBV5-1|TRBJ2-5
CASKERETQYF
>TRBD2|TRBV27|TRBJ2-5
CASSSGVAGVVTQYF
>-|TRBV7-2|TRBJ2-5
CASSLGLRKETQYF
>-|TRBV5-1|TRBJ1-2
CASSLEAAYYGYTF
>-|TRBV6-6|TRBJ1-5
CASSYSRGSNQPQHF
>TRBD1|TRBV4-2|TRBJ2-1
CASSQDLRGHEQFF
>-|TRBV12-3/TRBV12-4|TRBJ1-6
CASSFRGGVRNSPLHF
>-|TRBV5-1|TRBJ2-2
CASSLESGDTGELFF
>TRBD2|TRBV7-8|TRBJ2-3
CASSLASGALTDTQYF
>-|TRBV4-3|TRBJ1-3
CASSQALGAVSGNTIYF
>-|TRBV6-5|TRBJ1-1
CASSYSGGTEAFF
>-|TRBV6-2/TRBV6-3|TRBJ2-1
CASSSTPLGRIYNEQFF
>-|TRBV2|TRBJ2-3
CASLGTPSTDTQYF
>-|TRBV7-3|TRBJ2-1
CASSLTRLSGAYNEQFF
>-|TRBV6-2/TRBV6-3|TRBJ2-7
CASSDLGLTYEQYF
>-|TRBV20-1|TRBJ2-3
CSADPGGPDTQYF
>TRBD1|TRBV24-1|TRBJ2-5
CATSDSGTASGETQYF
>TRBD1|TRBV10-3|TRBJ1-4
CAISATGATNEKLFF
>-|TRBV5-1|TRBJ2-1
CASSRLPGPYNEQFF
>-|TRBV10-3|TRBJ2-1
CAISVASTNEQFF
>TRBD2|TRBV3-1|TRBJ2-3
CASSLYTSGTDTQYF
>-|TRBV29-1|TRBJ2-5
CSVDGAFQETQYF
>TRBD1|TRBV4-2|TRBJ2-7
CASSPSGQEPGEQYF
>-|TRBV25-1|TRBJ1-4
CASSNGVATNEKLFF